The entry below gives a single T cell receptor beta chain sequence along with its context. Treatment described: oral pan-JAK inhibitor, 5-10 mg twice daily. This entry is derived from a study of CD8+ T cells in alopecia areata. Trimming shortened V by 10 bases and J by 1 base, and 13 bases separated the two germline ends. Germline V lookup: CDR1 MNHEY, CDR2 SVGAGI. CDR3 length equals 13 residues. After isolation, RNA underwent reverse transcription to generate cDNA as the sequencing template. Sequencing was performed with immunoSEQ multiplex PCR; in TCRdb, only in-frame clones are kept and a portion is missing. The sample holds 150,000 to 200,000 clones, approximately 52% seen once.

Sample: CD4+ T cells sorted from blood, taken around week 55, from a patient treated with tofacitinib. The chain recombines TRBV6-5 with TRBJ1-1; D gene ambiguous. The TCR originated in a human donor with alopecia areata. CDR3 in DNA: TGTGCCACCACACGAACCGGGAACACTGAAGCTTTCTTT. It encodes CATTRTGNTEAFF.